This TCR beta chain is drawn from a study of T cells in localized non-small cell lung cancer. Broader study findings: Increased T cell density in blood showed an association with longer overall survival. Heterogeneity stays possible, as sequencing covered only one tumor region. Paired adjacent lung recovered a median roughly 56 of the top 100 tumor clones.

The V segment lost 8 bases and the J segment 5 bases; nucleotides outside the gene matches: 7. CDR1 and CDR2 (germline): MNHGY, SAAAGT. The CDR3 is 14 amino acids. On this clone: As yet, its antigen is unknown.

TCRdb keeps only in-frame clones here, not all; method: immunoSEQ multiplex PCR. The sample has approximately 1,000 clones; 30% to 35% are singletons. The material sequenced was lung tumor tissue, taken before any cancer treatment. This clonotype was sampled from a male donor older than 55 with stage II squamous cell lung carcinoma. The rearrangement joins TRBV6-8 to TRBJ1-4; 8 nucleotides match TRBD1. As DNA, the CDR3 is TGTGCCAGCGGAATCGGACAGGGCAATGAAAAACTGTTTTTT. It specifies CASGIGQGNEKLFF.